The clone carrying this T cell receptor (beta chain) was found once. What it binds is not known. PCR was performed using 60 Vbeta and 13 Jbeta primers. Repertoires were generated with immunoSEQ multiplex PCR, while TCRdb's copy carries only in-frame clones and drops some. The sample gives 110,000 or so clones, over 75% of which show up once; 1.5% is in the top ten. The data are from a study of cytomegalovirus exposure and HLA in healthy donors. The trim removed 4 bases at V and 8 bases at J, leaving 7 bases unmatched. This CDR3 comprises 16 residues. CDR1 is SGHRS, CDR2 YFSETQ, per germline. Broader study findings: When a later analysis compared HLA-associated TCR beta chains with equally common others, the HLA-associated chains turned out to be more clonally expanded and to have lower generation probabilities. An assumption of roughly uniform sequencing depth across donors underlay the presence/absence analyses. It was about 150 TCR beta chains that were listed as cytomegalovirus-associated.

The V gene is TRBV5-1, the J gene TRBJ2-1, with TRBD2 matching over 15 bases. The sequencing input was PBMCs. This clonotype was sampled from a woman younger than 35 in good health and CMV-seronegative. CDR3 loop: CASSPWTSGRADEQFF. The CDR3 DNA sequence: TGCGCCAGCAGCCCTTGGACTAGCGGGAGGGCGGATGAGCAGTTCTTC.